This T cell receptor beta chain was obtained from a study of T cells in Graves' hyperthyroidism and ophthalmopathy. Study results and limitations: From stable hyperthyroidism, ophthalmopathy was set apart by a 13 V-J model.

Amplified TCR beta CDR3 regions derived from RNA transcripts. Using the HTBI primer set, a first-round RT-PCR was run on the TCR CDR3. One entry per CDR3 protein, called by TCRdb with MiXCR from the multiplex PCR reads. The sample includes 300,000 to 450,000 distinct CDR3 sequences, about 15% of them seen just once. Of note for this clonotype: Its antigen is not identified. This may come from a read error, since a much larger clone is one base off.

Investigators excluded patients with uncontrolled infection, other autoimmune disease, pregnancy or lactation. Before ophthalmopathy appeared, progressors gave blood at initial hyperthyroidism diagnosis. The clonotype originates from a woman between 18 and 29 years old with Graves' hyperthyroidism that later progressed to Graves' ophthalmopathy. Sequenced material: blood.

The CDR3 DNA sequence: TGTGCCAGCAGCTTAGTGCGGATCGCTGAGCAGTTCTTC. Its protein is CASSLVRIAEQFF. The chain joins TRBV7-9 to TRBJ2-1; D not certain. Trimming took off 1 base at V and 9 bases at J, with 10 bases between the two ends. Per germline, CDR1 SEHNR and CDR2 FQNEAQ (reference sequence). There are 13 residues in the CDR3.